The rows below give T cell receptor beta chains drawn from one sample of a study of early T cells in non-severe SARS-CoV-2 infection. TCRdb itself ran the 5' RACE reads through MiXCR, one entry per CDR3 protein. The sample consists of some 26,000 distinct CDR3 sequences, more than 4.5% of them appearing once. The sequencing sample was made of whole blood. The receptor set was obtained from an adult who was a healthcare worker with PCR-confirmed SARS-CoV-2 infection or an uninfected control (not recorded which). The CDR3 runs from the conserved cysteine through the conserved F or W. The D gene is left open where the match is weak. Not all rows give a size; the values are once, few, many and, for expanded clones, a class.

many	TRBV28	.	TRBJ1-3	TGTGCCAGCAGTTTGATGACGGGTAGCTCTGGAAACACCATATATTTT	CASSLMTGSSGNTIYF
many	TRBV7-9	.	TRBJ2-7	TGTGCCAGCAGCGCGCGGGACAGCTCCTACGAGCAGTACTTC	CASSARDSSYEQYF
many	TRBV7-9	TRBD1	TRBJ2-7	TGTGCCAGCGGGACAGGGCAAAGCCGGCAGTACTTC	CASGTGQSRQYF
few	TRBV12-3/TRBV12-4	.	TRBJ2-1	TGTGCCAGCAGTAGATCCGGGACGACTAACAATGAGCAGTTCTTC	CASSRSGTTNNEQFF
many	TRBV7-6	.	TRBJ1-3	TGTGCCAGCAGCCCTTCGACAGCAGGAAACACCATATATTTT	CASSPSTAGNTIYF
medium-sized	TRBV28	.	TRBJ2-4	TGTGCCAGCAGTTTTGGTGGGGTAGCCAAAAACATTCAGTACTTC	CASSFGGVAKNIQYF
.	TRBV28	TRBD1	TRBJ2-1	TGTGCCAGCAGTTCAGGGGGATTGGAGCAGTTCTTC	CASSSGGLEQFF
many	TRBV20-1	.	TRBJ2-7	TGCAGTGCTAGAGATTCCGTGGACAGCAAACTCCGCTACGAGCAGTACTTC	CSARDSVDSKLRYEQYF
many	TRBV11-3	TRBD2	TRBJ2-3	TGTGCCAGCAGTCCGGGAGCTAGCGGGAGCACAGATACGCAGTATTTT	CASSPGASGSTDTQYF
many	TRBV7-3	TRBD2	TRBJ2-1	TGTGCCAGCAGCTTAATCTGGAGCGGGAGGGATGAGCAGTTCTTC	CASSLIWSGRDEQFF
few	TRBV3-1	TRBD1	TRBJ1-1	TGTGCCAGCAGGCCCCGACAGGGGAACACTGAAGCTTTCTTT	CASRPRQGNTEAFF
.	TRBV3-1	.	TRBJ2-1	TGTGCCAGCAGCATGCCAACCGAACCGACTAGTCCATATGAGCAGTTCTTC	CASSMPTEPTSPYEQFF
many	TRBV5-4	.	TRBJ2-1	TGTGCCAGCAGCTCCCGACTAGTCGTAGGAAATGAGCAGTTCTTC	CASSSRLVVGNEQFF
many	TRBV6-5	.	TRBJ2-7	TGTGCCAGCAGCGGCGCAGGGGACTTGCACGAGCAGTACTTC	CASSGAGDLHEQYF
few	TRBV7-9	.	TRBJ1-1	TGTGCCAGCAGCCCGTCCCCTTCCTACACCATCTTT	CASSPSPSYTIF
few	TRBV20-1	.	TRBJ2-6	TGCAGTGCTAGGCCACGAACAGGGTCCGGGGCCAACGTCCTGACTTTC	CSARPRTGSGANVLTF
many	TRBV10-1	.	TRBJ1-1	TGCGCCAGCAGTGAGTCAGGGGGCACTGAAGCTTTCTTT	CASSESGGTEAFF